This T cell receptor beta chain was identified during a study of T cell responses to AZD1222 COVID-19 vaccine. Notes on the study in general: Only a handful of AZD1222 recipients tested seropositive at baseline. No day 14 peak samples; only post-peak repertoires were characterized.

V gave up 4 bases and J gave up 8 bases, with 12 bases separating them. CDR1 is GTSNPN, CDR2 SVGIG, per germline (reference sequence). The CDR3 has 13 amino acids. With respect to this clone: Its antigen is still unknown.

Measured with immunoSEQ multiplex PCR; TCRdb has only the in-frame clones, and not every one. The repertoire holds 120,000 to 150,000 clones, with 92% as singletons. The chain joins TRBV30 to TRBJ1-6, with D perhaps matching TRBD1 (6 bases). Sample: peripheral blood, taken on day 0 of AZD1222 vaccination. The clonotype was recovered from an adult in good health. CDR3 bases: TGTGCCTGGACCCGCAGGGGTGATTCACCCCTCCACTTT. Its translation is CAWTRRGDSPLHF.